This T cell receptor beta chain was recovered during a study of blood T cell repertoires in COVID-19. Study information: Acute and convalescent COVID-19 samples came from the United States, Italy and Spain. From T cells, B-cell-depleted T cells, or PBMCs came the material, which was cDNA or gDNA.

Original handling: Reference gene primers were amplified, and this amplification served to estimate nucleated cell counts. Generated by immunoSEQ multiplex PCR, the TCRdb table keeps only in-frame clones and is missing some. V, J and clone size reflect that table, while D and trimming were determined from the DNA. The sample yields 150,000 or so clones, around nine tenths seen once. After removal of 3 bases from V and 10 bases from J, the junction contained 7 bases not matched to a gene. This CDR3 spans 13 amino acids. Germline-derived CDR1 and CDR2 are MNHEY and SVGAGI. Enrolment of Seattle patients took place during active infection, and they were followed longitudinally.

The clonotype was recovered from a man aged 55 to 70 with COVID-19, enrolled during active disease. The chain links TRBV6-5 to TRBJ1-1; 8 nucleotides agree with TRBD1. Sequencing used peripheral blood. CDR3 residues: CASSYDGQGIAFF. CDR3 DNA sequence: TGTGCCAGCAGTTATGACGGACAGGGTATAGCTTTCTTT.